This TCR beta chain emerged from a study of blood T cell repertoires in COVID-19. Study background: Samples taken during acute and convalescent COVID-19 were collected in the United States, Italy and Spain. From T cells, B-cell-depleted T cells, or PBMCs came the material, which was cDNA or gDNA.

While infection was still active, Seattle patients were enrolled and then followed longitudinally. Per the original methods: Estimation of nucleated cell counts was performed using reference gene primer amplification. The protocol was immunoSEQ multiplex PCR, while the TCRdb copy is restricted to in-frame clones and leaves out a portion. The V and J calls and clone size were taken over from that table, and D and trimming were inferred from the DNA. The table has under 200,000 clones, more than 85% seen once; the top ten hold 2.5%. Material: peripheral blood. The sequence derives from a woman of 80 years or more with COVID-19, enrolled during active disease.

CDR3 nucleotide sequence: TGCGCCAGCAGCCCCGGGACTAGCGGGAGTCGGGATGAGCAGTTCTTC. Its protein is CASSPGTSGSRDEQFF. This chain connects TRBV5-1 to TRBJ2-1; 14 nucleotides line up with TRBD2. The germline gives CDR1 SGHRS, CDR2 YFSETQ. Losses at the gene ends were 4 bases for V and 8 bases for J; bases not matched to a gene: 8. This CDR3 contains 16 residues.